This T cell receptor beta chain was retrieved from a study of Ad26.COV2.S vaccination and SARS-CoV-2 variants. Study overall: Enrolled in COV1001, the donor was in the Ad26.COV2.S trial arm, which received the vaccine.

Documented treatment: about 20 received Ad26.COV2.S at low or high dose, single or two shots; a few received placebo; per-sample allocation not given. The investigators took samples on day 63 after the first vaccine or placebo injection. At a Boston site, the person donating was an adult of 18-55 years. In the case of this clone: What it binds is not known.

The CDR3 is 17 amino acids. The junction had 8 bases not matched to a gene; V was cut back by 2 bases and J by 2 bases. The study's findings and limits: Total responses of T cells may have been underestimated by the analyses of TCR breadth and depth.

Assay: immunoSEQ multiplex PCR; the TCRdb copy retains only in-frame clones and omits some. The sample has 300,000 to 400,000 clones, about 85% seen once; the top ten hold less than 4%. This chain connects TRBV5-3 to TRBJ2-5, with 11 bases lining up with TRBD2. TRBV5-3 is assigned to the ORF class and has an uncertain function. Specimen: peripheral blood, collected in a trial of Ad26.COV2.S vaccine versus placebo. The clonotype originates from a person aged 18-65 years who received the Ad26.COV2.S COVID-19 vaccine or a placebo. In DNA form, the CDR3 reads TGTGCCAGAAGCTTAAGGGGGACTAGCGGTTTACAAGAGACCCAGTACTTC. It translates to CARSLRGTSGLQETQYF.